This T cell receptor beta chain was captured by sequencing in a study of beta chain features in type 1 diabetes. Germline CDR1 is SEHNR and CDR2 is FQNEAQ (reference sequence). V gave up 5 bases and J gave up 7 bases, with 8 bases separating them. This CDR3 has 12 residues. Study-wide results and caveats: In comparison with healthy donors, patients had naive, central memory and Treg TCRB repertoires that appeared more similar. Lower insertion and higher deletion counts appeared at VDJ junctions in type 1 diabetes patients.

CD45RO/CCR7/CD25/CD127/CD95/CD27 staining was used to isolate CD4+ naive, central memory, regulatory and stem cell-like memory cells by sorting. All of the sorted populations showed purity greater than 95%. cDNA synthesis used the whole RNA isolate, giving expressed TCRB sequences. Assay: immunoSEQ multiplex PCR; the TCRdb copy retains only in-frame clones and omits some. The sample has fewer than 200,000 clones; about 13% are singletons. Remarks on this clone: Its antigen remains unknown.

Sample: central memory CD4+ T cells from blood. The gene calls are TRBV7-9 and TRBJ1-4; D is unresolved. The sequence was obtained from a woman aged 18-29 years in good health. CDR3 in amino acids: CASSVSSEKLFF. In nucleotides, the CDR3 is TGTGCCAGCAGCGTCTCCAGTGAAAAACTGTTTTTT.